The 9 T cell receptor beta chains listed next were all sequenced from one sample in a study of CD8 T cells in ankylosing spondylitis. TCRdb fed the 5' RACE reads into MiXCR, producing one record per CDR3 protein. The sample holds some 140,000 distinct CDR3 sequences, about 6.7% seen once. Material for sequencing was blood, either unsorted or a sorted T cell fraction (not recorded which). The origin of the receptors is a female donor with ankylosing spondylitis or in good health (not recorded which).

This clonotype was counted only a few times. This chain joins TRBV3-1 and TRBJ2-7, with TRBD1 as a possible D gene (5 bases). Trimming cost V 2 bases and J 1 base, with 9 bases left between them. Germline assignment: CDR1 LGHDT and CDR2 YNNKEL (reference sequence). The CDR3 runs to 14 residues. The CDR3 nucleotides read TGTGCCAGCAGCCAACAGGGTAATTCCTACGAGCAGTACTTC. This codes for CASSQQGNSYEQYF.

This clonotype has a count of ten or more. This chain uses TRBV7-3 with TRBJ2-2; D ambiguous. The CDR3 is 14 amino acids. Trimming left V 0 bases short and J 8 bases short, with 10 bases between. Germline V CDR1 and CDR2: SGHTA, FQGTGA. CDR3 loop: CASSLTGSSGELFF. CDR3 bases: TGTGCCAGCAGCTTAACGGGGTCTTCGGGGGAGCTGTTTTTT.

This clonotype was found many times. The rearrangement uses TRBV5-1 and TRBJ2-7; 10 bases fit TRBD1. CDR3 size: 14 residues. Germline V CDR1 and CDR2: SGHRS, YFSETQ. V was clipped by 3 bases and J by 2 bases; unmatched bases: 2. CDR3: CASSWGTGAYEQYF. The CDR3 region has the DNA TGCGCCAGCAGCTGGGGGACAGGGGCCTACGAGCAGTACTTC.

A few counts support this clonotype. The J gene is TRBJ1-3, the V gene TRBV12-3 or TRBV12-4; possibly TRBD1 for D (6 bases). The CDR3 runs 13 residues. The V and J ends lost 6 bases and 2 bases respectively, with 8 bases between them. The CDR3 sequence is CASSRTAGNTIYF. In DNA, the CDR3 is TGTGCCAGCAGCCGGACAGCTGGAAACACCATATATTTT.

This clonotype was observed many times. The rearrangement links TRBV15 to TRBJ2-6; TRBD1 matches at 8 bases. The trim removed 8 bases at V and 2 bases at J, leaving 5 bases unmatched. This CDR3 has 15 residues. Germline V gene sequence: CDR1 LNHNV, CDR2 YYDKDF (reference sequence). In nucleotides, the CDR3 is TGTGCCACCGCGAACAGGGGGACTGGGGCCAACGTCCTGACTTTC. Translating gives CATANRGTGANVLTF. Looking up the rest from reference TRBV15 and TRBJ2-6 gives the full variable domain: DAMVIQNPRYQVTQFGKPVTLSCSQTLNHNVMYWYQQKSSQAPKLLFHYYDKDFNNEADTPDNFQSRRPNTSFCFLDIRSPGLGDTAMYLCATANRGTGANVLTFGAGSRLTVL.

This clonotype was seen only a few times. V and J are TRBV2 and TRBJ2-7; 7 bases align to TRBD1. The CDR3 totals 14 residues. V was pared by 4 bases and J by 0 bases, with 3 bases of the junction left unmatched. Looked up from germline, CDR1 is SNHLY and CDR2 is FYNNEI. The CDR3 loop is CASSGGTASYEQYF. The CDR3 nucleotides read TGTGCCAGCAGTGGTGGGACAGCCTCCTACGAGCAGTACTTC.

The sample holds many counts of this clonotype. This chain connects TRBV5-1 to TRBJ2-3; 9 nucleotides align to TRBD1. The CDR3 contains 14 residues. With V trimmed by 4 bases and J by 5 bases, 5 bases remained unmatched. The germline CDR1 and CDR2 sequences are SGHRS and YFSETQ. The DNA for the CDR3 is TGCGCCAGCAGCCCGGGACAGGGAATAGATACGCAGTATTTT. Its translation: CASSPGQGIDTQYF.

The sample holds many counts of this clonotype. This chain joins TRBV12-3 or TRBV12-4 and TRBJ1-1; no firm D call. There are 12 residues in the CDR3. Trimming stripped 0 bases from V and 4 bases from J, with 3 bases between. CDR3 in amino acids: CASSLAPTEAFF. The DNA for the CDR3 is TGTGCCAGCAGTTTAGCGCCCACTGAAGCTTTCTTT.

This clonotype was seen many times. This chain connects TRBV5-1 to TRBJ2-5, with D possibly being TRBD1 (6 bases). In germline, CDR1 is SGHRS, CDR2 YFSETQ. The V end lost 6 bases, the J end lost 5 bases, and 14 bases lay between the germline ends. This CDR3 has 13 amino acids. CDR3 residues: CASTRQASETQYF. As DNA, the CDR3 is TGCGCCAGCACCCGACAGGCCAGCGAGACCCAGTACTTC.